This paragraph reports one TCR beta chain. These data originate in a study of blood T cell repertoires in COVID-19. Study-level information: Sources were T cells, B-cell-depleted T cells, or PBMCs; the material itself was cDNA or gDNA.

Using immunoSEQ multiplex PCR, the repertoire was profiled, and TCRdb retains in-frame clones only, with some absent. This table has almost 200,000 clones, roughly nine tenths appearing once. Trimming cost V 6 bases and J 2 bases; bases outside gene matches: 5. The CDR3 spans 16 residues. Germline loops: CDR1 SNHLY, CDR2 FYNNEI. The sequenced sample was peripheral blood. The receptor was isolated from a woman in her sixties or seventies with acute or convalescent COVID-19. J is TRBJ2-1 and V is TRBV2, with 12 positions matching TRBD2. The CDR3 coding sequence is TGTGCCAGCAGGACTAGCGGGGGAGGGCCCTACAATGAGCAGTTCTTC. Residues: CASRTSGGGPYNEQFF.